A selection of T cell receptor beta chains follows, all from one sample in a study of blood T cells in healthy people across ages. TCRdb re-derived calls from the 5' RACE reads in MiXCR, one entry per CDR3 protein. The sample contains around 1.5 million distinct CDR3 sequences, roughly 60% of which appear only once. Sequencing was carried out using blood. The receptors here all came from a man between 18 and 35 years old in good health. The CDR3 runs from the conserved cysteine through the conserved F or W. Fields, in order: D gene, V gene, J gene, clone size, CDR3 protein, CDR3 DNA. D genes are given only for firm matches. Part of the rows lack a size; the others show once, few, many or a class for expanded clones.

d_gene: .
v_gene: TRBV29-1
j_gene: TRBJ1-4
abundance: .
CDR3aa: CSVTGEGGEKLFF
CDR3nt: TGCAGCGTTACGGGAGAAGGGGGTGAAAAACTGTTTTTT

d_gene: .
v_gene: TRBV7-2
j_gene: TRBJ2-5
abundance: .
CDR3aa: CASSWGGGYQETQYF
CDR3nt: TGTGCCAGCAGCTGGGGGGGGGGCTACCAAGAGACCCAGTACTTC

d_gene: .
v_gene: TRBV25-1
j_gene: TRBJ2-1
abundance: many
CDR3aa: CASSAGYNEQFF
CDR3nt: TGTGCCAGCAGTGCAGGATACAATGAGCAGTTCTTC

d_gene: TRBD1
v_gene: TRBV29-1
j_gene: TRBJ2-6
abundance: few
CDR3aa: CSVHGQGTSGANVLTF
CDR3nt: TGCAGCGTCCATGGACAGGGGACTTCTGGGGCCAACGTCCTGACTTTC

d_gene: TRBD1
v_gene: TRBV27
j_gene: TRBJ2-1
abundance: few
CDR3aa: CASSHRQGLSYNEQFF
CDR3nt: TGTGCCAGCAGTCACAGACAGGGTCTCTCCTACAATGAGCAGTTCTTC

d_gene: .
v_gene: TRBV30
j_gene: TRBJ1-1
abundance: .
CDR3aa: CAWSGGAGEAFF
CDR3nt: TGTGCCTGGAGTGGGGGGGCTGGTGAAGCTTTCTTT

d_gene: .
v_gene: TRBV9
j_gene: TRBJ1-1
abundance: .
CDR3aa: CASRVLGETEAFF
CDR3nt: TGTGCCAGCAGGGTACTAGGGGAAACTGAAGCTTTCTTT

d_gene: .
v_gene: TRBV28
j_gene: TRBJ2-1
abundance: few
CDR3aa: CASRSDFFSYNEQFF
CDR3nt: TGTGCCAGCAGAAGCGACTTTTTCTCCTACAATGAGCAGTTCTTC

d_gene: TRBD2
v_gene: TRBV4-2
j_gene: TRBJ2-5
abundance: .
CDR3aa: CASSQDLGGAKETQYF
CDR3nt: TGTGCCAGCAGCCAAGATCTCGGGGGGGCGAAAGAGACCCAGTACTTC

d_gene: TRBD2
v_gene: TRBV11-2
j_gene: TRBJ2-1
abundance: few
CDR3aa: CASSRRTRNNEQFF
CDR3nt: TGTGCCAGCAGCCGACGGACTAGAAACAATGAGCAGTTCTTC

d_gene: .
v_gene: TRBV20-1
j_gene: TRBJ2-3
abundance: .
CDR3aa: CSAGTAEDTDTQYF
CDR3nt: TGCAGTGCTGGGACCGCGGAGGACACAGATACGCAGTATTTT

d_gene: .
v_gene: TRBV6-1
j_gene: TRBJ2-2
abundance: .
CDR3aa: CASTWSGGDVSGELFF
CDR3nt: TGTGCCAGCACCTGGTCGGGGGGCGATGTTTCCGGGGAGCTGTTTTTT

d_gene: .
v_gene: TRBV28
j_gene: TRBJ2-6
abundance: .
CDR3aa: CASSSPRRANVLTF
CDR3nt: TGTGCCAGCAGTTCGCCCAGACGGGCCAACGTCCTGACTTTC

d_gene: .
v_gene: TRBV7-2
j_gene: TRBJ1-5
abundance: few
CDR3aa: CASSLAGGGNQPQHF
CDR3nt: TGTGCCAGCAGTTTAGCGGGGGGGGGCAATCAGCCCCAGCATTTT

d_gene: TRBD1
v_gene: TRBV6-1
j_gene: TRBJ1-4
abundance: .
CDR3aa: CASSEIFRGHEKLFF
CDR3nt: TGTGCCAGCAGTGAAATTTTCAGGGGGCATGAAAAACTGTTTTTT

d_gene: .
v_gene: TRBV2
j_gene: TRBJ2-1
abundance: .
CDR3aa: CASRDGRLNEQFF
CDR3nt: TGTGCCAGCCGGGACGGACGGCTCAATGAGCAGTTCTTC

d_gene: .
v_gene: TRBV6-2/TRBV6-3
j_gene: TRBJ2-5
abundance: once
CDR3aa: CASSNRDERRTQYF
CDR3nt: TGTGCCAGCAGTAACCGGGACGAAAGGCGGACCCAGTACTTC

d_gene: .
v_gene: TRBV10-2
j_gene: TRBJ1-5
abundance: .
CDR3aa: CASSERVLRQPQHF
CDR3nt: TGCGCCAGCAGTGAACGCGTTTTGAGGCAGCCCCAGCATTTT

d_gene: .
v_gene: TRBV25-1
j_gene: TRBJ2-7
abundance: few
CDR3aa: CASSAPGTKSYEQYF
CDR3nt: TGTGCCAGCAGTGCCCCCGGGACAAAATCCTACGAGCAGTACTTC

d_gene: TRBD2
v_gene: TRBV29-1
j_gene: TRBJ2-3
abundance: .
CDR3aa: CSAAILAGLGTDTQYF
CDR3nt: TGCAGCGCTGCCATCCTAGCGGGACTTGGCACAGATACGCAGTATTTT

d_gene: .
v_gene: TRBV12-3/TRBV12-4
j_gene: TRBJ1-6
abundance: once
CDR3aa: CASRPGVSGSYNSPLHF
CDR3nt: TGTGCCAGCAGACCAGGGGTATCGGGCTCCTATAATTCACCCCTCCACTTT

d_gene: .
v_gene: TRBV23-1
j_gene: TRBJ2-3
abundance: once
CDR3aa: CASSQGRPLPSTDTQYF
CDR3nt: TGCGCCAGCAGTCAGGGGAGGCCCCTACCTAGCACAGATACGCAGTATTTT

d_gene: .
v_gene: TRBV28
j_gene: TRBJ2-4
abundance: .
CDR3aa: CASASHGPLNIQYF
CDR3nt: TGTGCCAGCGCCTCACATGGCCCTTTGAACATTCAGTACTTC

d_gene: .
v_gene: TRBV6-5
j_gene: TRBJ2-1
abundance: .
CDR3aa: CASSDSEYNEQFF
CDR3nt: TGTGCCAGCAGTGACTCCGAATACAATGAGCAGTTCTTC